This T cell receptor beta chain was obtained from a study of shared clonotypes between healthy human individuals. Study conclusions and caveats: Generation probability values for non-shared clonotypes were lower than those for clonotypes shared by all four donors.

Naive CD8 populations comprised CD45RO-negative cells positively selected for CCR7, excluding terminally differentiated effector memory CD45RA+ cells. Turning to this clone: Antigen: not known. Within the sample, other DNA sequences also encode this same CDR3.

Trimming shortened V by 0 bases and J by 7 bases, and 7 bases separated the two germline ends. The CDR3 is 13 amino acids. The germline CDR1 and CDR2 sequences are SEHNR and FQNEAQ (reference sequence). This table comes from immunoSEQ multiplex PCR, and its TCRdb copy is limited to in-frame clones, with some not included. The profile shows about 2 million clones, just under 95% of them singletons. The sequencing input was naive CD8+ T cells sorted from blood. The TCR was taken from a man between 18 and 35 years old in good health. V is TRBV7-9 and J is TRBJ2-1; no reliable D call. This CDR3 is CASSLASRNEQFF. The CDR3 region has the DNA TGTGCCAGCAGCTTAGCGTCTAGAAATGAGCAGTTCTTC.